These T cell receptor beta chains were read from a single sample in a study of PD-1 blockade in classical Hodgkin lymphoma. Profiling relied on immunoSEQ multiplex PCR, and the TCRdb table lists in-frame clones only, not all of them. The table lists 31,000 or so clones, 85% to 90% of them singletons. The sample was CD4+ T cells from blood, taken at baseline. These receptors were collected from a human donor with classical Hodgkin lymphoma. CDR3s include the opening cysteine and the closing phenylalanine or tryptophan. A D gene is named only where the DNA matches it firmly. Size is stated for part of the rows, as once, few or many counts, or as a class when the clone is expanded.

J gene: TRBJ1-4; D gene: .; clone size: .; V gene: TRBV30; CDR3 protein: CAWRNSGLGEKLFF; CDR3 DNA: TGTGCCTGGAGAAATTCAGGGTTGGGAGAAAAACTGTTTTTT
J gene: TRBJ2-5; D gene: TRBD2; clone size: .; V gene: TRBV7-9; CDR3 protein: CASSPSTSGGPYETQYF; CDR3 DNA: TGTGCCAGCAGCCCTTCCACTAGCGGCGGGCCTTATGAGACCCAGTACTTC
J gene: TRBJ2-6; D gene: .; clone size: once; V gene: TRBV29-1; CDR3 protein: CSVDWSGANVLTF; CDR3 DNA: TGCAGCGTTGACTGGTCTGGGGCCAACGTCCTGACTTTC
J gene: TRBJ1-2; D gene: TRBD1; clone size: once; V gene: TRBV19; CDR3 protein: CASSTTQGVIRSNYGYTF; CDR3 DNA: TGTGCCAGTAGTACTACACAGGGGGTTATTCGTTCGAACTATGGCTACACCTTC
J gene: TRBJ2-7; D gene: TRBD1; clone size: .; V gene: TRBV7-9; CDR3 protein: CASSFPGQGSYEQYF; CDR3 DNA: TGTGCCAGCAGCTTCCCGGGACAGGGATCCTACGAGCAGTACTTC
J gene: TRBJ1-5; D gene: .; clone size: .; V gene: TRBV6-5; CDR3 protein: CASSYSLAQHPQHF; CDR3 DNA: TGTGCCAGCAGTTACTCGTTAGCCCAGCACCCCCAGCATTTT
J gene: TRBJ2-3; D gene: TRBD1; clone size: .; V gene: TRBV5-1; CDR3 protein: CASSLVYRGSTDTQYF; CDR3 DNA: TGCGCCAGCAGCTTGGTTTACAGGGGTTCAACAGATACGCAGTATTTT
J gene: TRBJ1-3; D gene: .; clone size: .; V gene: TRBV19; CDR3 protein: CASTMGGLETDTIYF; CDR3 DNA: TGTGCCAGTACCATGGGGGGATTGGAGACGGACACCATATATTTT
J gene: TRBJ2-2; D gene: .; clone size: few; V gene: TRBV30; CDR3 protein: CAWQGGLNTGELFF; CDR3 DNA: TGTGCCTGGCAGGGGGGATTGAACACCGGGGAGCTGTTTTTT
J gene: TRBJ1-5; D gene: .; clone size: .; V gene: TRBV5-4; CDR3 protein: CASSLGQGNNQPQHF; CDR3 DNA: TGTGCCAGCAGCTTGGGCCAGGGGAATAATCAGCCCCAGCATTTT
J gene: TRBJ2-1; D gene: TRBD2; clone size: .; V gene: TRBV7-2; CDR3 protein: CASSKTSENYNEQFF; CDR3 DNA: TGTGCCAGCAGCAAGACTAGCGAGAATTACAATGAGCAGTTCTTC
J gene: TRBJ2-3; D gene: TRBD2; clone size: .; V gene: TRBV19; CDR3 protein: CASRLAGTDTQYF; CDR3 DNA: TGTGCCAGTAGGCTAGCGGGCACAGATACGCAGTATTTT
J gene: TRBJ2-3; D gene: .; clone size: .; V gene: TRBV5-5; CDR3 protein: CASSLQTQTDTQYF; CDR3 DNA: TGTGCCAGCAGCCTCCAGACCCAGACAGATACGCAGTATTTT
J gene: TRBJ1-2; D gene: .; clone size: .; V gene: TRBV14; CDR3 protein: CASSQAGGYTF; CDR3 DNA: TGTGCCAGCAGCCAAGCTGGTGGCTACACCTTC
J gene: TRBJ2-7; D gene: TRBD1; clone size: .; V gene: TRBV7-2; CDR3 protein: CASSPAEGTGLKRSYEQYF; CDR3 DNA: TGTGCCAGCAGCCCAGCGGAAGGGACAGGCCTAAAACGCTCCTACGAGCAGTACTTC
J gene: TRBJ2-2; D gene: TRBD1; clone size: .; V gene: TRBV19; CDR3 protein: CASQTGQVITGELFF; CDR3 DNA: TGTGCCAGTCAAACGGGACAGGTGATTACCGGGGAGCTGTTTTTT
J gene: TRBJ1-6; D gene: .; clone size: .; V gene: TRBV6-5; CDR3 protein: CASSYGGRVRSPLHF; CDR3 DNA: TGTGCCAGCAGTTACGGTGGCAGAGTTCGATCACCCCTCCACTTT
J gene: TRBJ2-1; D gene: TRBD1; clone size: .; V gene: TRBV18; CDR3 protein: CASSNAGQVGNNEQFF; CDR3 DNA: TGTGCCAGCTCGAATGCCGGACAGGTTGGGAACAATGAGCAGTTCTTC
J gene: TRBJ2-1; D gene: TRBD2; clone size: .; V gene: TRBV27; CDR3 protein: CASSWISPGLAMGLRGNEQFF; CDR3 DNA: TGTGCCAGCAGTTGGATATCCCCAGGACTAGCGATGGGACTACGAGGAAATGAGCAGTTCTTC
J gene: TRBJ2-7; D gene: .; clone size: .; V gene: TRBV5-6; CDR3 protein: CASSLGLGNIPYEQYF; CDR3 DNA: TGTGCCAGCAGCTTGGGTTTAGGCAATATCCCCTACGAGCAGTACTTC
J gene: TRBJ1-2; D gene: TRBD1; clone size: .; V gene: TRBV10-3; CDR3 protein: CAIRGQGVQANYGYTF; CDR3 DNA: TGTGCCATCAGGGGACAGGGGGTACAAGCTAACTATGGCTACACCTTC
J gene: TRBJ2-3; D gene: .; clone size: .; V gene: TRBV6-6; CDR3 protein: CASSYEASSTDTQYF; CDR3 DNA: TGTGCCAGCAGTTACGAGGCATCTAGCACAGATACGCAGTATTTT
J gene: TRBJ1-1; D gene: .; clone size: once; V gene: TRBV18; CDR3 protein: CASSPDWVLNTEAFF; CDR3 DNA: TGTGCCAGCTCACCCGACTGGGTCTTGAACACTGAAGCTTTCTTT
J gene: TRBJ1-4; D gene: .; clone size: .; V gene: TRBV18; CDR3 protein: CASSPDATNEKLFF; CDR3 DNA: TGTGCCAGCTCACCGGACGCCACTAATGAAAAACTGTTTTTT
J gene: TRBJ2-6; D gene: .; clone size: few; V gene: TRBV7-9; CDR3 protein: CASSTQSRANVLTF; CDR3 DNA: TGTGCCAGCAGCACACAAAGTCGGGCCAACGTCCTGACTTTC
J gene: TRBJ2-3; D gene: .; clone size: .; V gene: TRBV4-3; CDR3 protein: CASSQDLGASTDTQYF; CDR3 DNA: TGCGCCAGCAGCCAAGATCTAGGGGCTAGCACAGATACGCAGTATTTT
J gene: TRBJ1-2; D gene: .; clone size: .; V gene: TRBV6-5; CDR3 protein: CASSTLLTGDRGYTF; CDR3 DNA: TGTGCCAGCAGTACCCTTCTCACGGGGGACCGGGGCTACACCTTC
J gene: TRBJ1-5; D gene: .; clone size: .; V gene: TRBV28; CDR3 protein: CASRRKGGYSNQPQHF; CDR3 DNA: TGTGCCAGCCGTAGGAAGGGGGGTTATAGCAATCAGCCCCAGCATTTT
J gene: TRBJ2-3; D gene: .; clone size: .; V gene: TRBV19; CDR3 protein: CASQGGLFTDTQYF; CDR3 DNA: TGTGCCAGCCAGGGCGGTCTGTTCACAGATACGCAGTATTTT
J gene: TRBJ2-3; D gene: .; clone size: .; V gene: TRBV5-1; CDR3 protein: CASSLRPEDTDTQYF; CDR3 DNA: TGCGCCAGCAGCTTACGCCCTGAGGACACAGATACGCAGTATTTT
J gene: TRBJ1-5; D gene: .; clone size: .; V gene: TRBV2; CDR3 protein: CASSELVQPQHF; CDR3 DNA: TGTGCCAGCAGTGAATTAGTTCAGCCCCAGCATTTT
J gene: TRBJ1-1; D gene: .; clone size: few; V gene: TRBV29-1; CDR3 protein: CSVGQPTTNTEAFF; CDR3 DNA: TGCAGCGTAGGACAGCCAACAACGAACACTGAAGCTTTCTTT
J gene: TRBJ2-3; D gene: .; clone size: .; V gene: TRBV9; CDR3 protein: CASSGLGSTDTQYF; CDR3 DNA: TGTGCCAGCAGTGGACTGGGCAGCACAGATACGCAGTATTTT
J gene: TRBJ2-5; D gene: TRBD2; clone size: .; V gene: TRBV5-8; CDR3 protein: CALDGTSGRRGETQYF; CDR3 DNA: TGTGCCCTCGATGGGACTAGCGGGAGAAGAGGAGAGACCCAGTACTTC
J gene: TRBJ1-6; D gene: .; clone size: .; V gene: TRBV6-1; CDR3 protein: CASSDLGGGNSPLHF; CDR3 DNA: TGTGCCAGCAGTGATCTTGGGGGCGGGAATTCACCCCTCCACTTT
J gene: TRBJ1-6; D gene: .; clone size: once; V gene: TRBV6-5; CDR3 protein: CASSYTRNSYNSPLHF; CDR3 DNA: TGTGCCAGCAGTTACACGCGCAACTCCTATAATTCACCCCTCCACTTT
J gene: TRBJ2-1; D gene: .; clone size: .; V gene: TRBV27; CDR3 protein: CASSLSIARNNEQFF; CDR3 DNA: TGTGCCAGCAGTTTATCGATTGCTAGAAACAATGAGCAGTTCTTC
J gene: TRBJ2-7; D gene: TRBD1; clone size: .; V gene: TRBV5-1; CDR3 protein: CASSYTGDSYEQYF; CDR3 DNA: TGCGCCAGCAGCTACACAGGGGACTCCTACGAGCAGTACTTC
J gene: TRBJ2-3; D gene: TRBD2; clone size: .; V gene: TRBV7-9; CDR3 protein: CASSSKGLAFDTQYF; CDR3 DNA: TGTGCCAGCAGCTCCAAGGGACTAGCTTTTGATACGCAGTATTTT
J gene: TRBJ1-5; D gene: .; clone size: .; V gene: TRBV6-5; CDR3 protein: CASRLPQEDQPQHF; CDR3 DNA: TGTGCCAGCAGACTCCCGCAGGAGGATCAGCCCCAGCATTTT
J gene: TRBJ2-7; D gene: .; clone size: .; V gene: TRBV2; CDR3 protein: CASRPDYYEQYF; CDR3 DNA: TGTGCCAGCAGGCCAGACTACTACGAGCAGTACTTC
J gene: TRBJ2-5; D gene: TRBD2; clone size: .; V gene: TRBV5-6; CDR3 protein: CASDLLAGAETQYF; CDR3 DNA: TGTGCCAGCGACCTCCTGGCGGGAGCAGAGACCCAGTACTTC
J gene: TRBJ2-1; D gene: .; clone size: .; V gene: TRBV6-1; CDR3 protein: CASSEVVPSEQFF; CDR3 DNA: TGTGCCAGCAGTGAAGTGGTTCCCAGTGAGCAGTTCTTC
J gene: TRBJ1-1; D gene: .; clone size: .; V gene: TRBV28; CDR3 protein: CASSSAGGAANTEAFF; CDR3 DNA: TGTGCCAGCAGTTCGGCCGGGGGGGCAGCGAACACTGAAGCTTTCTTT
J gene: TRBJ2-7; D gene: TRBD2; clone size: .; V gene: TRBV2; CDR3 protein: CASSSGGREYEQYF; CDR3 DNA: TGTGCCAGCAGCTCAGGCGGGAGAGAGTACGAGCAGTACTTC